These T cell receptor beta chains were read from a single sample in a study of T cells after somatic rescue of genetic block. Only in-frame clones appear in the TCRdb table, and some are missing; sequencing was by immunoSEQ multiplex PCR. Among more than 70,000 clones, over 80% were seen once, and the ten largest hold under 2%. Sequencing input: peripheral blood mononuclear cells (PBMCs). The receptors here all came from a woman between 18 and 29 years old. Each CDR3 is given with its conserved first and last residue. A D gene is named only where the DNA matches it firmly. Expanded clones are given a class, and other clones once, few, many or no size at all.

abundance	j_gene	v_gene	d_gene	CDR3aa	CDR3nt
-	TRBJ2-3	TRBV9	TRBD2	CASSTHGLATSTDTQYF	TGTGCCAGCAGCACCCACGGACTAGCCACTAGCACAGATACGCAGTATTTT
-	TRBJ2-1	TRBV4-2	TRBD2	CASSQGGLAGGGYNEQFF	TGTGCCAGCAGCCAAGGGGGACTAGCGGGAGGGGGCTACAATGAGCAGTTCTTC
-	TRBJ2-2	TRBV9	-	CASSPPPGHDPWGELFF	TGTGCCAGCAGCCCCCCCCCGGGACACGATCCCTGGGGGGAGCTGTTTTTT
-	TRBJ1-1	TRBV15	-	CATSSNRMNTEAFF	TGTGCCACCAGCAGCAACAGGATGAACACTGAAGCTTTCTTT
-	TRBJ2-7	TRBV11-3	TRBD1	CASSLDGTAGEQYF	TGTGCCAGCAGCTTAGATGGGACAGCCGGCGAGCAGTACTTC
-	TRBJ2-3	TRBV15	-	CATRRPQDTDTQYF	TGTGCCACCAGACGACCCCAAGACACAGATACGCAGTATTTT
-	TRBJ2-3	TRBV28	TRBD2	CASSSFSGRPDTQYF	TGTGCCAGCAGTTCATTTAGCGGGAGACCAGATACGCAGTATTTT
-	TRBJ2-2	TRBV5-1	-	CASSLLGSNTGELFF	TGCGCCAGCAGCTTGTTAGGATCGAACACCGGGGAGCTGTTTTTT
-	TRBJ2-1	TRBV2	-	CASQRRETYNEQFF	TGTGCCAGCCAAAGGCGGGAAACCTACAATGAGCAGTTCTTC
-	TRBJ2-2	TRBV9	TRBD1	CASSVRQGGTGELFF	TGTGCCAGCAGCGTACGACAGGGCGGCACCGGGGAGCTGTTTTTT
-	TRBJ2-1	TRBV4-1	-	CASSQGLLGTGVGNEQFF	TGCGCCAGCAGCCAAGGACTCTTGGGTACGGGAGTCGGTAATGAGCAGTTCTTC
once	TRBJ2-7	TRBV7-6	TRBD1	CASSSIPTGVRWEQYF	TGTGCCAGCAGCTCTATCCCCACAGGGGTTAGATGGGAGCAGTACTTC
-	TRBJ2-7	TRBV28	-	CASRRQPVNYEQYF	TGTGCCAGCAGACGACAGCCTGTGAACTACGAGCAGTACTTC
few	TRBJ1-5	TRBV18	-	CASSPPNQPQHF	TGTGCCAGCTCACCACCCAATCAGCCCCAGCATTTT
-	TRBJ2-1	TRBV4-2	-	CASSPIGRGDYNEQFF	TGTGCCAGCAGCCCCATTGGGAGGGGGGACTACAATGAGCAGTTCTTC
-	TRBJ2-7	TRBV7-8	TRBD2	CASSPAGPRGEQYF	TGTGCCAGCAGTCCAGCGGGGCCTCGGGGGGAGCAGTACTTC
-	TRBJ2-1	TRBV29-1	TRBD2	CSVEGGRGSYNEQFF	TGCAGCGTTGAGGGGGGGAGAGGATCCTACAATGAGCAGTTCTTC
-	TRBJ1-4	TRBV18	-	CASSPRLAGEKLFF	TGTGCCAGCTCACCGAGGTTGGCGGGAGAAAAACTGTTTTTT
-	TRBJ2-7	TRBV4-3	TRBD2	CASSQVVVGLAGSYEQYF	TGCGCCAGCAGCCAAGTGGTCGTCGGGCTAGCGGGCTCCTACGAGCAGTACTTC
-	TRBJ2-1	TRBV11-2	-	CASSLAPKRAGNEQFF	TGTGCCAGCAGCTTAGCCCCAAAGCGGGCCGGGAATGAGCAGTTCTTC
few	TRBJ2-3	TRBV25-1	TRBD2	CASSELAGEVSTQYF	TGTGCCAGCAGTGAGCTAGCGGGAGAAGTGAGTACGCAGTATTTT
-	TRBJ1-1	TRBV25-1	TRBD1	CASSELIPTGLGTEAFF	TGTGCCAGCAGTGAACTTATCCCGACAGGGCTGGGCACTGAAGCTTTCTTT
-	TRBJ1-5	TRBV28	-	CASSFFQRLSTRNQPQHF	TGTGCCAGCAGTTTCTTCCAAAGACTCTCTACTCGCAATCAGCCCCAGCATTTT
-	TRBJ1-2	TRBV7-9	-	CASSLSVNYGYTF	TGTGCCAGCAGCTTGAGCGTAAACTATGGCTACACCTTC
-	TRBJ1-1	TRBV27	-	CASSRSDYMNTEAFF	TGTGCCAGCAGTCGTTCGGATTACATGAACACTGAAGCTTTCTTT
-	TRBJ1-5	TRBV6-5	-	CASSRSGGNQPQHF	TGTGCCAGCAGCCGTTCAGGAGGCAATCAGCCCCAGCATTTT
-	TRBJ2-7	TRBV7-3	TRBD2	CASSLTGTSGYYEQYF	TGTGCCAGCAGCTTAACAGGGACTAGCGGGTACTACGAGCAGTACTTC
-	TRBJ2-7	TRBV6-1	-	CASSGGAGRSSYEQYF	TGTGCCAGCAGTGGGGGAGCGGGTAGAAGCTCCTACGAGCAGTACTTC
-	TRBJ2-5	TRBV15	-	CATSRQPARGDQETQYF	TGTGCCACCAGCAGACAACCCGCACGAGGAGACCAAGAGACCCAGTACTTC
-	TRBJ2-5	TRBV6-5	-	CASSSPGSQETQYF	TGTGCCAGCAGTTCTCCAGGTTCCCAAGAGACCCAGTACTTC
-	TRBJ1-2	TRBV30	-	CAWRAGDFNYGYTF	TGTGCCTGGAGGGCAGGGGACTTTAACTATGGCTACACCTTC
-	TRBJ1-2	TRBV4-1	TRBD1	CASSQDEGTGLNYGYTF	TGCGCCAGCAGCCAAGATGAGGGGACAGGGCTTAACTATGGCTACACCTTC
-	TRBJ2-1	TRBV5-1	-	CASSLDGAGSYNEQFF	TGCGCCAGCAGCTTGGACGGGGCGGGCTCCTACAATGAGCAGTTCTTC
-	TRBJ2-2	TRBV4-3	-	CASSQLINTGELFF	TGCGCCAGCAGCCAACTCATTAACACCGGGGAGCTGTTTTTT
-	TRBJ1-2	TRBV9	-	CASSLKGYGYTF	TGTGCCAGCAGCCTAAAAGGGTATGGCTACACCTTC
once	TRBJ1-2	TRBV5-1	-	CASRFGIVNYGYTF	TGCGCCAGCAGGTTTGGGATCGTCAACTATGGCTACACCTTC
-	TRBJ1-1	TRBV21-1	-	CASSTRGPIMNTEAFF	TGTGCCAGCAGCACCAGGGGGCCTATCATGAACACTGAAGCTTTCTTT
-	TRBJ1-5	TRBV10-3	-	CATRGRGDSNQPQHF	TGTGCCACCCGGGGAAGAGGGGATAGCAATCAGCCCCAGCATTTT
-	TRBJ2-3	TRBV7-3	TRBD1	CASSSTGGDTQYF	TGTGCCAGCAGCTCTACAGGGGGGGATACGCAGTATTTT
-	TRBJ2-3	TRBV9	-	CASSVRDVTDTQYF	TGTGCCAGCAGCGTCAGGGACGTCACAGATACGCAGTATTTT
-	TRBJ2-5	TRBV2	-	CASKEDETQYF	TGTGCCAGCAAGGAGGACGAGACCCAGTACTTC
-	TRBJ2-7	TRBV28	TRBD2	CASSKLAGVYEQYF	TGTGCCAGCAGCAAACTAGCGGGAGTATACGAGCAGTACTTC